A single sample gave rise to the 25 T cell receptor beta chains below, sequenced in a study of identical twins. TCRdb processed the 5' RACE reads anew with MiXCR; each CDR3 protein has one entry. The table records some 590,000 distinct CDR3 sequences, 9.6% of them present only once. The sample also formed part of further work on yellow fever vaccine responses in identical twins.

The sequenced sample consisted of PBMCs. These receptor sequences come from a woman younger than 30 in good health.

The chain employs TRBV14 and TRBJ2-1; D possibly uses TRBD1 or TRBD2 (5 bases each). Deletions cut 1 base from V and 7 bases from J, with 23 bases between. Germline V gene data show CDR1 as SGHDN and CDR2 as FVKESK. The CDR3 is made up of 18 amino acids. In DNA form, the CDR3 reads TGTGCCAGCAGCCAAGCCTTTAAACTAGGGGCCTCACTAAATGAGCAGTTCTTC. Protein product: CASSQAFKLGASLNEQFF.

The chain has TRBV20-1 and TRBJ2-7; TRBD2 aligns across 15 bases. From germline, CDR1 is DFQATT and CDR2 SNEGSKA (reference sequence). This CDR3 region has 16 residues. Trimming cost V 4 bases and J 2 bases; bases outside gene matches: 6. The CDR3, as DNA: TGCAGTGCTATAAGGACTAGCGGGGGGGCTCCCTACGAGCAGTACTTC. It specifies CSAIRTSGGAPYEQYF.

This clonotype appeared many times. The V gene is TRBV3-1, the J gene TRBJ2-7; the D is unclear. This CDR3 is 11 amino acids long. The germline V gene encodes CDR1 LGHDT and CDR2 YNNKEL (reference sequence). Trimming stripped 1 base from V and 5 bases from J, with 3 bases between. The DNA for the CDR3 is TGTGCCAGCAGCCAAGGGAACGAGCAGTACTTC. The encoded protein is CASSQGNEQYF.

At least ten counts were recorded for this clonotype. J is TRBJ2-7 and V is TRBV12-3 or TRBV12-4, with D perhaps being TRBD1 or TRBD2 (5 bases each). The ends were cut back, 7 bases at V and 2 bases at J, with 12 bases in the middle. This CDR3 is built from 13 residues. The DNA of the CDR3 is TGTGCCAGCACGAGGGACGCGGCCTACGAGCAGTACTTC. Protein product: CASTRDAAYEQYF.

V and J are TRBV7-6 and TRBJ2-2; D is uncertain. The germline gives CDR1 SGHVS, CDR2 FNYEAQ. This CDR3 is built from 20 residues. V dropped 2 bases and J dropped 1 base, with 23 bases sitting between them. As DNA, the CDR3 is TGTGCCAGCAGCTTATGGTTCCAGGACGGTAGCTTCAAGAACACCGGGGAGCTGTTTTTT. Protein product: CASSLWFQDGSFKNTGELFF.

V gene TRBV11-2 combines with J gene TRBJ2-7; no reliable D call. This CDR3 has 14 amino acids. CDR1 and CDR2 (germline): SGHAT, FQNNGV. Trimming took off 2 bases at V and 5 bases at J, with 13 bases between the two ends. CDR3 nucleotide sequence: TGTGCCAGCAGCTTATTCTTGGTGTCGGACGAGCAGTACTTC. Its protein is CASSLFLVSDEQYF.

V gene TRBV4-1 combines with J gene TRBJ2-1; 9 bases match TRBD1. CDR1 is MGHRA, CDR2 YSYEKL, per germline. The V and J ends lost 0 bases and 7 bases, in that order; junction bases with no gene match: 7. This CDR3 comprises 16 residues. The CDR3 DNA reads TGCGCCAGCAGCCAAGACCCAGGGACAGGGCGGAATGAGCAGTTCTTC. Encoded protein: CASSQDPGTGRNEQFF.

A few counts support this clonotype. The chain carries TRBV6-2 or TRBV6-3 and TRBJ2-6, with D possibly matching TRBD1 (6 bases). The CDR3 is 16 residues long. Trimming removed 5 bases from V and 4 bases from J, with 15 bases in between. Germline CDR1 is MNHEY and CDR2 is SVGEGT. CDR3 coding DNA: TGTGCCAGCAGTACCTCGCCCGGGACAGGGGCCAACGTCCTGACTTTC. Protein sequence: CASSTSPGTGANVLTF.

This clonotype was seen a handful of times. This sequence joins TRBV20-1 and TRBJ1-5; D gene ambiguous. Germline values: CDR1 DFQATT, CDR2 SNEGSKA (reference sequence). Deletions cut 5 bases from V and 1 base from J, with 12 bases between. This CDR3 has 14 amino acids. Written as DNA, the CDR3 is TGCAGTGCTGCGGACGGCGGGAGCAATCAGCCCCAGCATTTT. Its translation: CSAADGGSNQPQHF.

A few counts support this clonotype. CDR3 loop: CASSFGLAGAQETQYF. The CDR3 DNA follows: TGTGCCAGCAGTTTCGGACTAGCGGGGGCCCAAGAGACCCAGTACTTC. The rearrangement joins TRBV12-3 or TRBV12-4 to TRBJ2-5; 13 bases align to TRBD2. J lost 1 base, V lost 3 bases, and 2 bases had no gene match. The CDR3 runs 16 residues.

Ten or more counts support this clonotype. V gene TRBV24-1 combines with J gene TRBJ2-3, with TRBD2 matching over 16 bases. Trimming removed 2 bases from V and 4 bases from J; junction bases left unmatched: 11. Germline CDR1 and CDR2: KGHDR and SFDVKD. The CDR3 is 20 amino acids. The CDR3, as DNA: TGTGCCACCAGTGATTCTGCGCCGGGACTAGCGGGGGGGCGTCCAGATACGCAGTATTTT. This translates into CATSDSAPGLAGGRPDTQYF.

This clonotype was observed a handful of times. The V call is TRBV2, the J call TRBJ2-3, with D hard to call. The CDR3 has 17 amino acids. Trimming took 0 bases from V and 1 from J, leaving 14 bases between them. Looked up from germline, CDR1 is SNHLY and CDR2 is FYNNEI. CDR3 nucleotides: TGTGCCAGCAGTGAAGCGCTTCTAACACCAGGCACAGATACGCAGTATTTT. The encoded protein is CASSEALLTPGTDTQYF.

This clonotype was picked up a small number of times. This chain links TRBV28 with TRBJ2-7; the match to TRBD1 covers 9 bases. CDR1 is MDHEN, CDR2 SYDVKM, per germline. This CDR3 region has 15 residues. The ends lost 6 bases at V and 2 bases at J; junction bases unmatched: 8. The CDR3 reads CASRAGTGITYEQYF. DNA of the CDR3: TGTGCCAGCAGAGCCGGGACAGGGATTACCTACGAGCAGTACTTC.

The rearrangement links TRBV29-1 to TRBJ2-1, with 8 nucleotides matching TRBD1. The germline V gene encodes CDR1 SQVTM and CDR2 ANQGSEA. With 3 bases clipped from V and 8 bases from J, the junction kept 3 bases outside the gene matches. The CDR3 spans 12 residues. The CDR3 loop reads CSVEDRVDEQFF. The CDR3 DNA reads as TGCAGCGTTGAGGACAGGGTCGATGAGCAGTTCTTC.

This clonotype has a count of ten or more. V gene TRBV7-2 combines with J gene TRBJ2-7; TRBD1 aligns across 9 bases. The CDR3 totals 17 residues. Germline V lookup: CDR1 SGHTA, CDR2 FQGNSA. The junction had 11 bases not matched to a gene; V was cut back by 5 bases and J by 0 bases. DNA for the CDR3: TGTGCCAGCAGCCCATCCTTCGGGACAGGGAGCTCCTACGAGCAGTACTTC. It encodes CASSPSFGTGSSYEQYF.

This clonotype showed up many times. CDR3 sequence: CASSYGTDTGELFF. CDR3 DNA: TGTGCCAGCAGTTACGGGACAGACACCGGGGAGCTGTTTTTT. The V call is TRBV6-2 or TRBV6-3, the J call TRBJ2-2; 7 nucleotides agree with TRBD1. The CDR3 covers 14 residues. Looked up from germline, CDR1 is MNHEY and CDR2 is SVGEGT. The V segment lost 2 bases and the J segment 3 bases; nucleotides outside the gene matches: 0.

This clonotype was seen only a few times. J is TRBJ2-5 and V is TRBV7-8; D is unresolved. V was pared by 7 bases and J by 2 bases, with 17 bases between. Per germline, CDR1 SGHVS and CDR2 FQNEAQ. The CDR3 is 15 residues long. Written as DNA, the CDR3 is TGTGCCAGCACCTTGACCCCCTTGGTACAAGAGACCCAGTACTTC. It codes for CASTLTPLVQETQYF.

Concerning this clonotype: This may be a read error: a much more frequent sequence differs by one nucleotide. The chain has TRBV29-1 and TRBJ2-3, with a possible D match to TRBD2 (5 bases). The CDR3 loop spans 13 amino acids. The germline CDR1 and CDR2 sequences are SQVTM and ANQGSEA. Here the CDR3 reads CSVEPASIDTQYF. CDR3 coding DNA: TGCAGCGTTGAACCAGCTAGCATAGATACGCAGTATTTT.

V gene TRBV6-5 combines with J gene TRBJ1-1; D gene uncertain. The V and J ends lost 1 base and 1 base respectively, with 4 bases between them. In germline, CDR1 is MNHEY, CDR2 SVGAGI. The CDR3 has 13 residues. The CDR3 bases are TGTGCCAGCAGTTACTGGGGGAACACTGAAGCTTTCTTT. Translation: CASSYWGNTEAFF.

The chain is built from TRBV2 and TRBJ2-2; weak D call: TRBD1 (5 bases). Between the trimmed V and J ends, which lost 5 bases and 7 bases, there was a span of 14 bases. Germline loops: CDR1 SNHLY, CDR2 FYNNEI. The CDR3 consists of 14 residues. CDR3 region: CASSLAGNYGELFF. CDR3 in DNA: TGTGCCAGCAGTCTCGCAGGGAATTACGGGGAGCTGTTTTTT.

A few counts support this clonotype. This chain connects TRBV20-1 to TRBJ2-7; tentatively, D is TRBD1 (6 bases). Per germline, CDR1 DFQATT and CDR2 SNEGSKA (reference sequence). V was trimmed by 3 bases and J by 0 bases, leaving 9 bases between them. The CDR3 totals 13 residues. The CDR3 bases are TGCAGTGCTAGGGGACATAGCTCCTACGAGCAGTACTTC. Its protein product is CSARGHSSYEQYF.

This clonotype was recorded many times. The CDR3 sequence is CASTLRTSGSGELFF. The CDR3, as DNA: TGTGCCAGCACCTTACGGACTAGCGGGAGCGGGGAGCTGTTTTTT. The chain links TRBV12-3 or TRBV12-4 to TRBJ2-2, with 13 bases aligning to TRBD2. The CDR3 spans 15 residues. V trimming: 7 bases; J trimming: 7 bases; junction bases outside the gene matches: 6.

The chain links TRBV9 to TRBJ2-3, with 11 bases matching TRBD2. CDR1 SGDLS and CDR2 YYNGEE come from the germline V gene. The CDR3 has 16 amino acids. The trim removed 4 bases at V and 5 bases at J, leaving 9 bases unmatched. In DNA form, the CDR3 reads TGTGCCAGCAGCCTTAGCGGGGGGGGACTCGGAGATACGCAGTATTTT. The encoded protein is CASSLSGGGLGDTQYF.

This clonotype was seen more than once but under ten times. V is TRBV7-2 and J is TRBJ2-7; D possibly corresponds to TRBD1 (5 bases). Germline assignment: CDR1 SGHTA and CDR2 FQGNSA. CDR3 length equals 12 residues. V dropped 5 bases and J dropped 6 bases, with 11 bases sitting between them. This chain's CDR3 is CASSVTGSEQYF. CDR3 DNA sequence: TGTGCCAGCAGCGTAACAGGTTCCGAGCAGTACTTC.

This clonotype was detected only a few times. This chain connects TRBV6-5 to TRBJ2-7, with D possibly TRBD2 on 6 matching bases. The CDR3 is made up of 15 amino acids. Germline lookup yields CDR1 MNHEY and CDR2 SVGAGI. Trimming took 0 bases from V and 6 from J, leaving 15 bases between them. The CDR3: CASSYSSTLGGEQYF. CDR3 DNA: TGTGCCAGCAGTTACTCGAGTACGTTGGGAGGCGAGCAGTACTTC.